This T cell receptor beta chain was obtained from a study of blood T cell repertoires in COVID-19. Overall study: From the United States, Italy and Spain came samples of acute and convalescent COVID-19.

The V gene lost 2 bases and the J gene lost 2 bases, with 16 bases spanning the gap. The CDR3 is made up of 18 amino acids. CDR1 SGHVS and CDR2 FQNEAQ come from the germline V gene. Original data processing: Nucleated cell counts were estimated from reference gene primer amplification. Sequenced by immunoSEQ multiplex PCR; TCRdb stores in-frame clones only, minus some. V and J calls and clone size come straight from that table; D and trimming were deduced from the DNA. The data contain approximately 100,000 clones, around 85% of them singletons. This TCR was sampled from an older woman with active or convalescent COVID-19. Specimen: peripheral blood. The rearrangement joins TRBV7-8 to TRBJ2-6; D perhaps matches TRBD1 (6 bases). The CDR3 region has the DNA TGTGCCAGCAGCTTAAGAACGGTCAGGGGCGCTGGGGCCAACGTCCTGACTTTC. Residues: CASSLRTVRGAGANVLTF.